Included here is one T cell receptor (beta chain) sequence, with context. In this sample, this clonotype turned up a few times. The specificity of this receptor is unknown. No much larger clone is present one base from it, and per-base qualities are unavailable. The sample comes from a study of response to subunit inactivated influenza vaccine (dated by TCRdb to the late 2010s). With regard to the full study: Deep quantitative T cell receptor repertoire profiling was used in the study to track responses to a trivalent subunit inactivated influenza vaccine.

Findings and caveats that apply to the study as a whole: According to the authors, only a limited number of new T cells may be recruited by each seasonal influenza vaccination.

The library relied on RT-PCR. The sequencer listed for this sample is Illumina HiSeq 2500. The raw public data were reprocessed by TCRdb itself: fastp quality trimming at Q25, MiXCR clonotype calling, in-frame beta chains only. One record per CDR3 amino acid sequence lists the most common genes and DNA. In all, the sample holds roughly 550,000 distinct CDR3 sequences, and around 21% of those were seen once. Of the sample, 2.5% to 3% falls within the top ten clones. These records were also assigned to another study, of T cells expressing NK-cell markers. The second study, in turn, reports: 5'RACE template switching, by which a universal primer site and unique molecular identifiers were added, was used to make TCR beta cDNA libraries. TCR beta-chain repertoires were profiled in sorted CD3+CD56+NKG2C+, CD3+CD56+NKG2C- and CD3+CD56-NKG2C+ T-cell subsets from about 8 donors. Of the eight sequenced donors, seven were found to be HCMV-seropositive and one was found to be HCMV-seronegative. To restrict sorting to alphabetaTCR-expressing T cells, an anti-gammadeltaTCR antibody was added in several experiments. For roughly six donors, the dominant CD3+CD56+NKG2C+ clonotypes were among the top 10 CD8+ clonotypes and accounted for about 1.0-7.5% of CD8+ T cells. Those dominant clonotypes were again the most abundant among CD3+CD56-NKG2C+ cells in a handful of donors, at about 28.3-60.1%. Whether the expanded NKG2C-expressing T cell clones were specific for HCMV antigens was left unclear. The eight sequenced donors were randomly selected healthy volunteers, three men and five women. A commercial ELISA kit detecting HCMV-specific IgG in serum was used to determine HCMV serostatus. Peripheral blood mononuclear cells were isolated from blood by Ficoll density gradient centrifugation. Using Miltenyi isolation kits, CD4+ and CD8+ T cells were isolated from PBMC through magnetic immunoseparation. cDNA synthesis was primed from the TCR beta constant segment, followed by two successive PCR amplification steps. Libraries were sequenced as 2 x 150 bp reads on Illumina HiSeq 2000/2500, MiSeq or NextSeq. MIGEC was used to demultiplex reads and group the reads by UMI, and MiTCR was used to assemble and quantify clonotypes. Only TCR cDNA sequences supported by at least two reads were kept to exclude erroneous sequences. The tcR package was used for downstream repertoire analysis, and clonotypes were matched across fractions by CDR3 nucleotide sequence plus V segment. VDJmatch was used to annotate antigen specificity against VDJdb, with one amino acid substitution in CDR3 permitted.

The sequence was obtained from a man aged 50 to 60 who received an inactivated influenza vaccine. Donor details come from another sample of the same person, matched by shared clones. The material sequenced was CD4+ T cells sorted from PBMCs, taken approximately 13 days after vaccination.

CDR3 loop: CASSLATSAYNEQFF. The nucleotide sequence reads TGTGCCAGCAGCTTAGCGACCTCCGCCTACAATGAGCAGTTCTTC. Recombination joined TRBV7-9 with TRBJ2-1; no D segment can be confidently identified. The CDR3 sequence holds 15 residues, the cysteine and phenylalanine included. CDR3 DNA only is kept here, 45 bases in frame from base 1. The germline V gene (reference sequence) sets CDR1 to SEHNR and CDR2 to FQNEAQ. The trim is 0 bases for V and 2 bases for J, with a gap of 8 bases between the germline ends.